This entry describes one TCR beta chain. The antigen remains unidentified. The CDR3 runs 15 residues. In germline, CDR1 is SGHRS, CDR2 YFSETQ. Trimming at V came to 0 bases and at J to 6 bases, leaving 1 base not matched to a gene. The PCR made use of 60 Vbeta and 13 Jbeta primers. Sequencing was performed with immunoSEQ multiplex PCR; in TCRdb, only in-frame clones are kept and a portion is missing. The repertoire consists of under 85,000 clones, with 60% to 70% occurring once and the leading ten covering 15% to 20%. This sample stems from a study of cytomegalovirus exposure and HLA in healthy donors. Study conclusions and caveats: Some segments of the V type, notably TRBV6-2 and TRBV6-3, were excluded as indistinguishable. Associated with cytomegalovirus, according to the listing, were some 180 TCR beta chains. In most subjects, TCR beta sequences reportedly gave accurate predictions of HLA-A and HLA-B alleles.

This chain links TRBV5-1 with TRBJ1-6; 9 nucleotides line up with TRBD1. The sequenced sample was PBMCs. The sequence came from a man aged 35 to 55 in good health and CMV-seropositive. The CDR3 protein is CASSLGGQGNSPLHF. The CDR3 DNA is TGCGCCAGCAGCTTGGGGGGACAGGGTAATTCACCCCTCCACTTT.